This TCR beta chain comes out of a study of radiation and T cells in renal cell carcinoma. Findings and caveats of the study: Compared with controls, irradiated tumors had more, larger dominant CDR3 motifs.

Indicated treatment: treatment-naive control, cytoreductive nephrectomy. Controls were unirradiated tumors from treatment-naive cytoreductive nephrectomy patients. Clear cell pathology was present in this patient's renal cell carcinoma. V lost 3 bases, J lost 6 bases, and 13 bases lay in between. The length of the CDR3 is 14 residues. CDR1 and CDR2 from the germline V gene are SGHDN and FVKESK. TCRdb keeps only in-frame clones here, not all; method: immunoSEQ multiplex PCR. The sample consists of about 16,000 clones, 62% of them appearing once. A word on this clone: Its antigen remains unidentified.

J is TRBJ2-3 and V is TRBV14, with a tentative D call TRBD1 (6 bases). Sequenced material: tumor tissue, taken from a patient whose treatment was nephrectomy without radiotherapy. The source of this sequence is a man between 60 and 75 years old with renal cell carcinoma. The CDR3 DNA follows: TGTGCCAGCAGCCATGGCAGGGGATATGATACGCAGTATTTT. Amino acid sequence: CASSHGRGYDTQYF.